This record covers a single T cell receptor beta chain. Its antigen is not yet known. No base qualities exist here, and no much larger clone lies one base off it. This sample stems from a study of T cells after posttransplantation cyclophosphamide (dated by TCRdb to about 2016). About the study as a whole: Using TRB sequencing, the study followed how the T cell repertoire rebuilt after myeloablative bone marrow transplantation with posttransplantation cyclophosphamide given as GVHD prophylaxis. Samples from around 35 PTCy-treated patients and 15 to 20 related bone marrow donors of those patients were subjected to antigen receptor sequencing. TRB sequencing was performed on blood from all 35 or so PTCy patients with 1-year posttransplant specimens. In 3 patients, TRB sequencing was also performed on up to roughly 3 more blood samples taken 2 to 5.2 years after transplant, and in several patients, pretransplant blood was also TRB-sequenced. Because TRA and TRB clonality correlated tightly in 9 samples, later TCR analyses were limited to TRB. Public TRB sequences were checked against a database of over 3,500 sequences associated with responses to pathogens, tumor antigens, self-antigens and alloantigens.

Genomic DNA was the input for TRB sequencing, which was run either with the immunoSEQ assay at survey resolution or with the hsTCRB kit. The paper's data handling went like this. The immunoSEQ software handled initial read processing, and the LymphoSeq R package was used for repertoire analyses. Clonality was computed as 1 minus normalized Shannon entropy, and a Gini coefficient was also calculated for each TRB dataset. To infer phenotypes in unsorted samples, TRB sequences from sorted subsets of the recipient or donor were mapped onto the unsorted samples of the same recipient. Not all clones reach the TCRdb copy of this immuneACCESS table, which keeps in-frame sequences only. Checked studies attribute under half of the gap to unresolved V genes and leave the rest unexplained. That table is the source of V, J and clone size, and D and trimming were worked out from the DNA. In this sample the table shows more than 60,000 clones, about 93% of which occur a single time. The top ten constitute about 3% of the sample.

The CDR3 numbers 13 residues from cysteine through phenylalanine. Only the CDR3 DNA is retained, 39 bases long and in frame from the first base. Taken from the germline V gene, the CDR1 and CDR2 loops are SGHNT and YENEEA. Trimming accounts for 0 bases at V and 12 bases at J, while the number of junction bases matched to no gene is 7. Overall study outcomes, separate from this receptor: Donor-recipient similarity was low at 1-2 months but rose over the first year, and later blood repertoires were often dominated by donor CD8+ memory clones. Across 45 patients, TRB clonality was highly associated with recipient CMV seropositivity and CMV reactivation, and PTCy diversity was similar to diversity in CNI/methotrexate controls. The TRB repertoires of T cells infiltrating skin or the GI tract showed only limited overlap with the TRB repertoires found in blood.

Related bone marrow donors provided peripheral blood samples on the day of marrow donation. Peripheral blood and bone marrow mononuclear cells were isolated by Ficoll-Hypaque density centrifugation and were cryopreserved. The chain is assembled from TRBV11-3 and TRBJ1-1; TRBD1 lines up with 7 middle nucleotides. This TCR derives from a woman in her 30s in good health and a related stem cell transplant donor. The sample was PBMCs. CDR3 protein: CASSLDRDSNTFF. The nucleotides are TGTGCCAGCAGCTTAGATAGGGACAGCAATACTTTCTTT.